The rows below give T cell receptor beta chains drawn from one sample of a study of blood T cell repertoires in COVID-19. Only in-frame clones appear in the TCRdb table, and some are missing; sequencing was by immunoSEQ multiplex PCR. The sample has under 200,000 clones, around 83% seen once. The sequencing sample was made of peripheral blood. These receptors were obtained from a man in his 70s who had recovered from COVID-19. CDR3s include the opening cysteine and the closing phenylalanine or tryptophan. The D gene is left open where the match is weak. Clone sizes are given selectively: once, few, many, or a class where the clone is expanded.

>TRBD2|TRBV5-6|NA|TRBJ2-3
CASSLTSGSTDTQYF
TGTGCCAGCAGCTTGACTAGCGGGAGCACAGATACGCAGTATTTT
>NA|TRBV12-3/TRBV12-4|NA|TRBJ1-2
CASSFNSNYGYTF
TGTGCCAGCAGTTTCAACAGTAACTATGGCTACACCTTC
>NA|TRBV6-5|NA|TRBJ1-1
CASRNRALNTEAFF
TGTGCCAGCAGGAACAGGGCGCTGAACACTGAAGCTTTCTTT
>TRBD1|TRBV29-1|NA|TRBJ2-5
CSVEQGTETQYF
TGCAGCGTGGAACAGGGGACAGAGACCCAGTACTTC
>TRBD1|TRBV13|NA|TRBJ2-7
CASSLGQGVREQYF
TGTGCCAGCAGCTTAGGACAGGGGGTGCGCGAGCAGTACTTC
>TRBD2|TRBV15|NA|TRBJ2-3
CATSRGTSGLKITDTQYF
TGTGCCACCAGCAGGGGGACTAGCGGTCTGAAAATAACAGATACGCAGTATTTT
>NA|TRBV7-9|NA|TRBJ2-1
CASSLANLGNEQFF
TGTGCCAGCAGCTTAGCGAATCTCGGGAATGAGCAGTTCTTC
>NA|TRBV7-2|few|TRBJ2-1
CASNTRGFSTEQFF
TGTGCCAGCAACACAAGGGGGTTTAGCACTGAGCAGTTCTTC
>NA|TRBV6-6|NA|TRBJ2-5
CATTDSKETQYF
TGTGCCACGACGGACAGCAAAGAGACCCAGTACTTC
>NA|TRBV10-3|NA|TRBJ1-2
CAISEYGGQRYGYTF
TGTGCCATCAGTGAATATGGCGGACAACGATATGGCTACACCTTC